Listed here is a single T cell receptor (beta chain). Its antigen is not identified. This sample was taken from a study of cytomegalovirus exposure and HLA in healthy donors. Study in general: Earlier, 95 million to 130 million unique TCR beta sequences were recovered from around 180 million T cells by an analysis. Whole-study findings and limits: Certain sequence variants were highly shared and formed a cluster, and this cluster was likely a sequencing artifact. The study recorded fewer than 200 TCR beta chains that were cytomegalovirus-associated. In a later analysis, at a false discovery rate of 0.05, 17,000 or so TCR beta sequences matched HLA alleles.

Primers: 60 Vbeta forward and 13 Jbeta reverse. Produced via immunoSEQ multiplex PCR; TCRdb's table is partial and in-frame only. The table lists 110,000 to 150,000 clones, about three quarters of them singletons. In germline, CDR1 is SGHVS, CDR2 FQNEAQ. The trim removed 6 bases at V and 7 bases at J, leaving 7 bases unmatched. The CDR3 length is 15 residues. V usage is TRBV7-8 and J usage is TRBJ2-5; TRBD2 agrees at 14 bases. Sequenced: PBMCs. The receptor was derived from a male donor in good health and CMV-seronegative. Written as DNA, the CDR3 is TGTGCCAGCAGGCGGACTAGCGGGGGGTTTGGGACCCAGTACTTC. Amino acid sequence: CASRRTSGGFGTQYF.